The 3 T cell receptor beta chains below come from one sample, sequenced in a study of molecular identifiers for immune sequencing clone quantification. TCRdb reprocessed the PCR reads via MiXCR and lists one record per CDR3 protein. The table includes 85,000 to 100,000 distinct CDR3 sequences, about 24% detected once. The sequenced material came from naive CD8+ T cells from blood, with Jurkat cell RNA spiked in. Subset noted: FACS-sorted CD8+CD4-CCR7+CD45RA+ naive T cells. These receptors all stem from a human donor in good health. Some libraries in this study had Jurkat cell RNA spiked in.

This clonotype appeared many times. The rearrangement joins TRBV30 to TRBJ2-1; D unclear. The V gene lost 0 bases and the J gene lost 5 bases, with 5 bases spanning the gap. The CDR3 extends over 12 amino acids. Germline CDR1 reads GTSNPN; CDR2 reads SVGIG (reference sequence). The CDR3 region is CAWSVRNNEQFF. For the CDR3, the DNA is TGTGCCTGGAGTGTACGGAACAATGAGCAGTTCTTC.

This clonotype was found many times. This sequence joins TRBV4-3 and TRBJ2-7; the match to TRBD2 covers 9 bases. Germline V gives CDR1 LGHNA, CDR2 YSLEER. CDR3 length: 16 residues. J gave up 3 bases and V 0 bases, and 6 bases lay outside the gene matches. The CDR3 DNA is TGCGCCAGCAGCCAAGATAGGGGTAGCGGGGGCTACGAGCAGTACTTC. Protein sequence: CASSQDRGSGGYEQYF.

Notes on this clonotype: This could be a read error, since a much larger clone is one nucleotide away. The chain is built from TRBV27 and TRBJ2-3; D is ambiguous. The V end lost 1 base, the J end lost 5 bases, and 10 bases lay between the germline ends. This CDR3 comprises 14 residues. Germline CDR1 is MNHEY and CDR2 is SMNVEV (reference sequence). This CDR3 reads CASSLCLGRDTQYF. In DNA form, the CDR3 reads TGTGCCAGCAGTTTATGCCTCGGTCGAGATACGCAGTATTTT.